This T cell receptor (beta chain) was recovered during a study of cytomegalovirus exposure and HLA in healthy donors (dated 2017 in TCRdb). Turning to the overall study: An earlier analysis of several hundred of the donors reported approximately 280 Gb of sequence data and 90 million to 120 million unique TCR beta sequences obtained from around 180 million T cells. An early release covering over 500 HLA-typed donors comprised about 310 gigabases of sequencing data and around 86 million unique TCR sequences. Among the approximately 400 genotyped donors, around 81% belonged to the genetic ancestry cluster associated with self-reported Caucasian donors. The study was designed to test whether signatures of past pathogen exposure could be identified by cataloging public T cell receptors. The study used immunosequencing to profile the T cell repertoires of approximately 630 subjects and linked those repertoires to cytomegalovirus serostatus. In addition to the first cohort of about 650 subjects, a separate validation cohort of 100 to 150 different subjects was used. High-throughput TCR immunosequencing, statistical association of individual TCRs with disease status, and machine learning were combined to predict cytomegalovirus infection status. To study patterns of TCR occurrence, a later analysis re-analyzed previously published TCR beta repertoires from around 660 donors and added high-resolution HLA genotyping. Rather than drawing on any new phenotypic data, the later analysis identified candidate immune exposures from TCR beta sequences and the way those sequences occurred across donors. In an earlier analysis of several hundred of the donors, high-throughput TCR beta sequencing was used to judge whether each TCR beta V gene segment behaved as functional or pseudogenic. Donor age, sex, ethnicity and CMV serostatus were compiled together with the repertoire data. In a later genetic analysis, genome-wide SNP genotypes for about 65% of the 666 donors were used, and that subset was treated as a discovery cohort. All discovery cohort repertoires had been generated on a single sequencing platform. HLA typing included class I and class II loci at four-digit resolution. The number of donors typed differed by locus, with about 629-630 for A, B, C, DRB1 and DQB1, around 520 for DQA1, 606 for DPA1, and over 400 for DPB1. Roughly five DR-DQ haplotypes were treated as single units for association and clustering because of strong linkage in the cohort. Across about 370 genotyped donors of the cohort, an average of roughly 250,000 unique TCR beta nucleotide sequences per donor were sequenced, and 15% to 20% of those sequences were non-productive. Broad study findings and their caveats: In an earlier analysis of 587 of the donors, most TCR beta V segments appeared in productive rearrangements about 90% or about 30% of the time, broadly matching IMGT annotations. In a later genetic analysis, fewer N-insertions in productive TCRs were reported among donors in an Asian-associated ancestry cluster than the 666-donor mean. The only immune exposure information available for the cohort was CMV serostatus. A later analysis found that TCR association rates varied across HLA loci, with DRB1 alleles showing the most associated TCRs and HLA-C alleles the fewest. According to a later analysis, most CMV-associated TCR beta chains appeared to be HLA-restricted, and the HLA associations seemed to be driven largely by CMV exposure. While some public TCRs were present in many individuals, most TCR sequences turned up only very rarely across donors. In a later genetic analysis, a missense DCLRE1C variant was associated with V-gene and J-gene trimming of TCR beta chains, and the association was replicated in an independent cohort. A further reported finding was that TCR beta sequences accurately predicted the HLA-A and HLA-B alleles for most subjects in the first cohort. A later analysis found that HLA-associated TCR beta chains were more clonally expanded and had lower generation probabilities than equally common non-associated chains. The classifier was reported to diagnose cytomegalovirus status with high specificity and sensitivity in both the original and validation cohorts. HLA typing was unavailable for some donors at each locus, so association tests used only the typed subset. Correlated functional status among segregating V segments might reflect linkage disequilibrium, but an unknown experimental factor could not be ruled out. Sequencing depth was assumed to be roughly uniform across donors in the presence/absence analyses, though that assumption may not hold. When HLA alleles, especially DR and DQ, strongly co-occurred, attributing TCR associations to individual alleles was difficult. It was suggested by the authors that the approach could potentially be generalized to other disease states and immunological phenotypes. This cohort had only TCR beta chains sequenced, and the lack of alpha or paired-chain data limited which features could be detected. A later analysis reported that several top co-occurrence clusters appeared linked to parvovirus B19, influenza, CMV and Epstein-Barr virus. A cluster of highly shared sequence variants was judged likely to represent a technical artifact of the sequencing pipeline. In a later analysis, some 18,000 TCR beta sequences were associated with specific HLA alleles at a false discovery rate of 0.05. Over 15 rarely observed V segments, including chromosome 9 orphons, were excluded from the earlier analysis of just under 600 of the donors because counts were too low. The study listed 150 to 200 TCR beta chains as associated with cytomegalovirus. Some IMGT-functional V segments, including TRBV6-2 and TRBV6-3, could not be distinguished by the 87-base-pair reads and were therefore excluded. In vitro tests confirmed that a few of the cytomegalovirus-associated TCR beta chains recognize cytomegalovirus antigens.

V is cut by 5 bases and J by 7 bases, and the space between the germline ends is 30 bases. Including cysteine and phenylalanine, the CDR3 has 18 amino acids. Here the CDR3 DNA is all that survives: 54 bases in frame from base 1. The germline V gene (reference sequence) provides CDR1 MNHEY and CDR2 SMNVEV. The method was the immunoSEQ multiplex PCR assay. The multiplex PCR relied on a mix of 60 forward primers for TCR Vbeta segments and 13 reverse primers for TCR Jbeta segments. The CDR3 region of rearranged TCR beta genes was amplified from genomic DNA by a multiplex PCR assay. Amplified TCR beta libraries were sequenced as 87-base-pair reads on the Illumina HiSeq System. The study's own analysis went as follows. Across the 700 or so repertoires, a later analysis counted 75 million to 90 million unique TCR beta chains, approximately 10 million of which were shared by at least two donors. Raw reads were error-corrected and collapsed into unique sequences by a nearest-neighbor algorithm in which closely related sequences were merged to remove PCR and sequencing errors. CDR3 sequences were aligned to IMGT reference sequences to assign V, D and J gene segments. For a sequence to be retained, at least a six-nucleotide match to both a V gene segment and a J gene segment was required. Rearrangements were classified as productive when the CDR3 lacked stop codons and remained in frame with V and J, and all other rearrangements were classified as non-productive. Following IMGT convention, CDR3 was defined as the stretch from the second conserved V-encoded cysteine to the conserved J-encoded phenylalanine. The earlier analysis of a few hundred of the donors excluded any sequence lacking an unambiguous match to a single V gene segment. An earlier analysis of approximately 590 of the donors called V segments functional above 56.7% productive rearrangements and segregating when the between-donor standard deviation exceeded 5%. A statistical classification framework was built to diagnose cytomegalovirus status from the catalog of TCR beta chain sequences. A later analysis assigned V and J genes by comparing TCR nucleotide sequences with IMGT/GENE-DB human TR gene sequences. Using the TCRdist pipeline, a later analysis assigned CDR3 sequences along with most-parsimonious VDJ recombination scenarios. In a later analysis, each TCR beta chain was defined by its CDR3 amino acid sequence together with its V-gene family, and reads without a unique V-gene family were excluded. A later analysis removed 450 to 600 highly shared, low-generation-probability nucleotide sequences to deal with suspected cross-contamination and a sequencing artifact. In a later analysis, a clonal expansion index was calculated for each public chain from normalized within-repertoire ranks of inferred template counts. In a later analysis, generation probabilities were computed using a VDJ recombination model fitted to out-of-frame rearrangements, and the results were checked against IGoR. In a later analysis, TCR-TCR, TCR-HLA and TCR-CMV co-occurrence was scored with hypergeometric tests, and a repertoire-size bias correction was applied to TCR pairs. False discovery rates were estimated in a later analysis by permuting HLA or CMV assignments 20 times. In a later analysis, co-occurring TCRs were grouped with DBSCAN, and TCRdist sequence similarity was added when clustering was performed within HLA-allele-positive subsets. For co-occurrence clustering, repertoires with fewer than 30,000 or more than 120,000 public chains were excluded, along with five repertoires with anomalous nucleotide sharing. TCRdb re-hosts the immuneACCESS table, in-frame sequences only. Its copies lack some clones; in the studies checked, an unresolved V gene accounts for under half of them, and the cause for the rest is not known. V, J and clone size were drawn from that table, and D and trimming were deduced from the DNA. Within this sample are some 110,000 clones, with roughly two thirds of them counted one time only. The ten largest clones take up about 2.5% of the sample.

This clone was picked up one time. Its recognized antigen is unknown. No clone much larger than this one lies a single base away; base qualities are absent. The cohort was made up of around 720 healthy bone marrow donors. All cohort members were sampled while nominally healthy, although unrecorded immune exposures were likely present. The donor was CMV seronegative and was included in the group of over 300 seronegative cohort members. A peripheral blood sample was collected from each donor, and TCR beta sequencing was performed on peripheral blood mononuclear cells. The Qiagen DNeasy Blood Extraction Kit was used to extract genomic DNA from the blood cell samples.

The rearranged chain carries TRBV27 and TRBJ2-7, with TRBD1 as a weak D call on 5 bases. Material: PBMCs. This sequence originates from a female donor in good health and CMV-seronegative. For the CDR3, the sequence is CASSGRRFGHLLIGEQYF. The sequence in DNA is TGTGCCAGCAGTGGCCGGAGATTCGGACACCTACTTATTGGGGAGCAGTACTTC.